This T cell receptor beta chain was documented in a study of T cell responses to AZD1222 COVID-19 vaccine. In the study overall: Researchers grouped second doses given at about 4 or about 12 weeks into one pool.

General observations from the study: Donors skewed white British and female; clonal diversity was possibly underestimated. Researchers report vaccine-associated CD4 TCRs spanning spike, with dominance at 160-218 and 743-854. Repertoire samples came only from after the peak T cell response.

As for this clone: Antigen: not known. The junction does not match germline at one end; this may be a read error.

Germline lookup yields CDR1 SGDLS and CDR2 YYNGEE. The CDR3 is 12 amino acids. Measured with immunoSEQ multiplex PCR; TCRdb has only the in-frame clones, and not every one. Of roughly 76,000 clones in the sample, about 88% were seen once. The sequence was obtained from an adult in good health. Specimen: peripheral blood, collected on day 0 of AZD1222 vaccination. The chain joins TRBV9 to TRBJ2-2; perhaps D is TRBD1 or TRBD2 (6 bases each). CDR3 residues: CASRVDGGRLFF. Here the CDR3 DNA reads TGTGCCAGCAGAGTAGATGGGGGGCGGCTGTTTTTT.